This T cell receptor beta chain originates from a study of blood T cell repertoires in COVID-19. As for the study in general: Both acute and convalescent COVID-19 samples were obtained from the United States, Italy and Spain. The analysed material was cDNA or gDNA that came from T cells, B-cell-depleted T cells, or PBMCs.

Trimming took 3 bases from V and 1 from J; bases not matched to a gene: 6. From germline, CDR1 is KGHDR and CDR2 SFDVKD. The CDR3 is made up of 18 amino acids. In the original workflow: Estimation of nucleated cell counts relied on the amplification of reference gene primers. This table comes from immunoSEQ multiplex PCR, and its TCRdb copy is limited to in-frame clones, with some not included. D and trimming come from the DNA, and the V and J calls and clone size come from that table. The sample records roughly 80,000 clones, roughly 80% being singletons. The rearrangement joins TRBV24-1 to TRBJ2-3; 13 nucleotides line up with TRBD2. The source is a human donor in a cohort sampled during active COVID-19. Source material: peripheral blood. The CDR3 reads CATSDGTSGGGRTDTQYF. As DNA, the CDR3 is TGTGCCACCAGTGATGGAACTAGCGGGGGGGGCCGCACAGATACGCAGTATTTT.